The 11 T cell receptor beta chains in this list originate from one sample, sequenced in a study of tumor and adjacent non-tumor tissue in lung cancer. The library came from three nested PCR rounds adapted from ARM-PCR protocols. TCRdb re-derived calls from the multiplex PCR reads in MiXCR, one entry per CDR3 protein. The repertoire holds about 200,000 distinct CDR3 sequences, around 70% seen once, with approximately 26% in the top ten. RNA was extracted from bulk tissue without any cell sorting. The specimen sequenced was lung tumor tissue. The receptors shown here come from a man aged 60 to 75 with non-small cell lung cancer.

The V gene is TRBV20-1, the J gene TRBJ1-1, with a tentative D call TRBD1 (6 bases). CDR1 and CDR2 from the germline V gene are DFQATT and SNEGSKA (reference sequence). CDR3 size: 15 residues. V lost 3 bases to trimming and J lost 0 bases, with 14 bases between them. CDR3 in DNA: TGCAGTGCTAGCGCGGGACACTTTATGAACACTGAAGCTTTCTTT. This gives the protein CSASAGHFMNTEAFF.

Comment on this clonotype: A read error may produce the germline difference seen at one junction end. The V call is TRBV12-3 or TRBV12-4, the J call TRBJ2-2, with D perhaps TRBD1 (5 bases). The CDR3 spans 12 residues. For the CDR3, the DNA is TGTGCCAGCAGTTCACCCCCCAGGGAACTGTTTTTT. It is translated as CASSSPPRELFF.

About this clonotype itself: One junction end disagrees with the germline gene, perhaps due to a read error. This chain links TRBV29-1 with TRBJ1-3, with D tentatively TRBD1 (6 bases). The CDR3 is made up of 12 amino acids. Germline V CDR1 and CDR2: SQVTM, ANQGSEA. The CDR3 bases are TGCAGCATCAGGGGTCCTGGATACACCATATATTTT. It codes for CSIRGPGYTIYF. Using reference TRBV29-1 and TRBJ1-3 for the parts outside the CDR3, the full variable domain is SAVISQKPSRDICQRGTSLTIQCQVDSQVTMMFWYRQQPGQSLTLIATANQGSEATYESGFVIDKFPISRPNLTFSTLTVSNMSPEDSSIYLCSIRGPGYTIYFGEGSWLTVV.

In regard to this clonotype: A read error may account for a junction end that differs from germline. V gene TRBV6-2 or TRBV6-3 combines with J gene TRBJ2-2, with 16 bases lining up with TRBD2. In germline, CDR1 is MNHEY, CDR2 SVGEGT. This CDR3 is built from 16 residues. In DNA, the CDR3 is TGTGTCAGCAGCTCACCGGGACTAGCGGGAGGGATTGAGCTGTTCTTT. It yields the protein CVSSSPGLAGGIELFF.

Of note for this clonotype: This clone may be a read error of a much larger clone one base away. The genes are TRBV6-2 or TRBV6-3 and TRBJ2-7; D possibly corresponds to TRBD2 (5 bases). The CDR3 sequence is 13 residues long. Germline CDR1 MNHEY, CDR2 SVGEGT. Trimming removed 6 bases at V and 2 bases at J, with 11 bases between. CDR3 region: CASRNVGAYEQYF. For the CDR3, the DNA is TGTGCCAGCAGGAATGTGGGAGCCTACGAGCAGTACTTC.

A note on this clonotype: One end of the junction does not line up with germline, which may come from a read error. The chain combines TRBV11-3 with TRBJ2-7; 9 bases agree with TRBD2. CDR1 and CDR2 from the germline V gene are SGHNT and YENEEA. CDR3 size: 15 residues. The chain's CDR3 is CASNLVAGVGYEQYF. The CDR3, as DNA: TGTGCCAGCAACTTAGTAGCGGGGGTTGGTTACGAGCAATACTTC.

This clonotype showed up just a few times. The CDR3: CASSPHRTSGDNEQFF. CDR3 nucleotide sequence: TGTGCCAGCAGTCCCCACCGGACTAGCGGTGACAATGAGCAGTTCTTC. V and J are TRBV12-3 or TRBV12-4 and TRBJ2-1, with TRBD2 matching 10 bases. V was pared by 5 bases and J by 5 bases, with 9 bases of the junction left unmatched. The CDR3 contains 16 residues.

With respect to this clonotype: This may stem from a read error, because a much larger clone lies one nucleotide away. This sequence joins TRBV6-5 and TRBJ2-5, with a weak D call TRBD2 (6 bases). The CDR3 has 15 amino acids. Germline V gene sequence: CDR1 MNHEY, CDR2 SVGAGI. CDR3 coding DNA: TGTGCCAACAGTTACGGTTGGAGGGCCCAGGAGACCCAGTACTTC. Amino acids: CANSYGWRAQETQYF.

This clonotype was seen a few times. This rearrangement joins TRBV6-1 to TRBJ1-2; D possibly corresponds to TRBD1 (5 bases). The CDR3 runs 14 residues. V was shortened by 5 bases and J by 5 bases, with 15 bases between the two germline ends. Germline V lookup: CDR1 MNHNS, CDR2 SASEGT. The CDR3 sequence is CASSRAGTDYGYTF. CDR3 bases: TGTGCCAGCAGTAGGGCCGGGACGGATTATGGCTACACCTTC.

This clonotype was counted once. The junction differs from germline at one of its ends, possibly a read error. The J gene is TRBJ1-3, the V gene TRBV24-1; 7 bases map to TRBD1. Germline V gene sequence: CDR1 KGHDR, CDR2 SFDVKD. This CDR3 comprises 14 residues. The CDR3: CASSDTGAGDTIYF. The CDR3, as DNA: TGTGCCAGCAGTGATACAGGGGCTGGAGACACCATATATTTT.

The chain joins TRBV5-4 to TRBJ1-6; 12 bases agree with TRBD1. The germline gives CDR1 SGHNT, CDR2 YYREEE (reference sequence). The CDR3 extends over 16 amino acids. The chain's CDR3 is CVSSPGQGANNSPLHF. CDR3 sequence (DNA): TGTGTGAGCAGCCCGGGACAGGGGGCGAATAATTCACCCCTCCACTTT. Combining the CDR3 with reference TRBV5-4 and TRBJ1-6 gives the whole variable domain ETGVTQSPTHLIKTRGQQVTLRCSSQSGHNTVSWYQQALGQGPQFIFQYYREEENGRGNFPPRFSGLQFPNYSSELNVNALELDDSALYLCVSSPGQGANNSPLHFGNGTRLTVT.